The rows below give T cell receptor beta chains drawn from one sample of a study of shared clonotypes between healthy human individuals. Assay used: immunoSEQ multiplex PCR; TCRdb lists only in-frame clones, some missing. The table records approximately 740,000 clones, less than 85% of them present only once. Sequencing was performed on memory CD4+ T cells sorted from blood. These receptors were taken from a woman in her thirties in good health. The CDR3 runs from the conserved cysteine through the conserved F or W. A D gene is named only where the DNA matches it firmly. The size entry is marked missing in some rows and otherwise reads once, few, many or a size class.

V gene	D gene	J gene	clone size	CDR3 DNA	CDR3 protein
TRBV18	NA	TRBJ2-3	few	TGTGCCAGCTCACCGGTTGCCTTAGGAGATACGCAGTATTTT	CASSPVALGDTQYF
TRBV29-1	NA	TRBJ1-4	NA	TGCAGCGTCGGGGGGGGGAATGAAAAACTGTTTTTT	CSVGGGNEKLFF
TRBV5-1	TRBD1	TRBJ1-1	few	TGCGCCAGCAGTAGCCGACAGGGTATGGCCTCGGAAGCTTTCTTT	CASSSRQGMASEAFF
TRBV7-8	NA	TRBJ2-5	NA	TGTGCCAGCACCACCCAAGAGACCCAGTACTTC	CASTTQETQYF
TRBV10-2	TRBD1	TRBJ2-2	NA	TGCGCCAGCAGTGGATACAGGGGGCGGACCGGGGAGCTGTTTTTT	CASSGYRGRTGELFF
TRBV5-6	TRBD1	TRBJ1-1	few	TGTGCCAGCAGCGTACTTACGACAGGGTCTGAAGCTTTCTTT	CASSVLTTGSEAFF
TRBV5-1	NA	TRBJ2-3	few	TGCGCCAGCAGCTTGGAACCCGGTCCAGATACGCAGTATTTT	CASSLEPGPDTQYF
TRBV5-1	TRBD2	TRBJ2-2	once	TGCGCCAGCAGCTTATTAGCGGGAGGGCCAAGTGCCGGGGAGCTGTTTTTT	CASSLLAGGPSAGELFF
TRBV4-1	TRBD2	TRBJ2-4	NA	TGCGCCAGCAGCCAAGGTCCGGGACTAGGGACGCAAAACATTCAGTACTTC	CASSQGPGLGTQNIQYF
TRBV5-1	NA	TRBJ2-1	once	TGCGCCAGCAGCTCGGGAGCCCGGGACTACAATGAGCAGTTCTTC	CASSSGARDYNEQFF
TRBV5-4	TRBD1	TRBJ1-3	NA	TGTGCCAGCAGCCCTGGGACAGACGGAAACACCATATATTTT	CASSPGTDGNTIYF
TRBV7-3	TRBD2	TRBJ2-2	NA	TGTGCCAGCAGCTTAGAGGGGTCGGCGGGAGGGCGGAGCGGGGAGCTGTTTTTT	CASSLEGSAGGRSGELFF
TRBV18	NA	TRBJ2-7	NA	TGTGCCAGCTCACCTGACACCTCCTACGAGCAGTACTTC	CASSPDTSYEQYF
TRBV27	NA	TRBJ2-7	NA	TGTGCCAGCAGTTTAGACGGGATTTCCTACGAGCAGTACTTC	CASSLDGISYEQYF
TRBV9	NA	TRBJ2-7	NA	TGTGCCAGCAGCCTAAATGTAGGGGGCTACGAGCAGTACTTC	CASSLNVGGYEQYF
TRBV6-1	TRBD1	TRBJ2-7	NA	TGTGCCAGCAGTGAAATTCAGGGGGTGTGGGCTATATACGAGCAGTACTTC	CASSEIQGVWAIYEQYF